Each of the 5 T cell receptor beta chains below was sequenced from the same sample in a study of T-cell memory formation after mild COVID-19. Each CDR3 protein gets one entry after TCRdb re-called the 5' RACE reads with MiXCR. Of 250,000 to 300,000 distinct CDR3 sequences in the sample, roughly 16% were seen once. Sequencing was done on a sample of PBMCs or a T cell subset sorted from them (not recorded which). These receptors all stem from a man younger than 35 who had mild COVID-19 (a few samples of this study predate the infection). Cell type and time point are not known.

This clonotype was counted between two and nine times. This chain links TRBV7-2 with TRBJ2-3, with 7 bases fitting TRBD2. This CDR3 contains 19 residues. J was trimmed by 0 bases and V by 2 bases; bases with no gene match: 14. Germline CDR1 is SGHTA and CDR2 is FQGNSA. DNA of the CDR3: TGTGCCAGCAGCTTAATGGGGAAGCGGGGCCCACTTAGCACAGATACGCAGTATTTT. Its protein product is CASSLMGKRGPLSTDTQYF.

This chain joins TRBV4-1 and TRBJ2-1, with 9 bases identical to TRBD2. The CDR3 has 15 amino acids. Losses at the gene ends were 0 bases for V and 8 bases for J; bases not matched to a gene: 5. The germline V gene has CDR1 MGHRA and CDR2 YSYEKL. CDR3 loop: CASSQEAGGHDEQFF. The CDR3 bases are TGCGCCAGCAGCCAAGAGGCGGGGGGGCACGATGAGCAGTTCTTC.

V gene TRBV6-6 combines with J gene TRBJ2-3, with 7 bases lining up with TRBD1. CDR3 length equals 15 residues. The germline CDR1 and CDR2 sequences are MNHNY and SVGAGI (reference sequence). J lost 2 bases, V lost 4 bases, and 6 bases had no gene match. CDR3 sequence reads: CASSFTGVPTDTQYF. Here the CDR3 DNA reads TGTGCCAGCAGTTTTACAGGGGTCCCCACAGATACGCAGTATTTT.

This chain links TRBV27 with TRBJ1-5; tentative D call: TRBD1 (5 bases). Germline-derived CDR1 and CDR2 are MNHEY and SMNVEV (reference sequence). The CDR3 sequence is 14 residues long. Trimming removed 3 bases from V and 6 bases from J, with 12 bases in between. The CDR3 nucleotides read TGTGCCAGCAGTTTGGGGGGAGGAAGTCAGCCCCAGCATTTT. Translating gives CASSLGGGSQPQHF.

The chain has TRBV6-4 and TRBJ1-1; D unclear. The CDR3 sequence is 14 residues long. Trimming took off 0 bases at V and 4 bases at J, with 9 bases between the two ends. Germline V CDR1 and CDR2: MRHNA, SNTAGT. The CDR3 loop reads CASSDSMESTEAFF. The DNA for the CDR3 is TGTGCCAGCAGTGACTCAATGGAAAGCACTGAAGCTTTCTTT.